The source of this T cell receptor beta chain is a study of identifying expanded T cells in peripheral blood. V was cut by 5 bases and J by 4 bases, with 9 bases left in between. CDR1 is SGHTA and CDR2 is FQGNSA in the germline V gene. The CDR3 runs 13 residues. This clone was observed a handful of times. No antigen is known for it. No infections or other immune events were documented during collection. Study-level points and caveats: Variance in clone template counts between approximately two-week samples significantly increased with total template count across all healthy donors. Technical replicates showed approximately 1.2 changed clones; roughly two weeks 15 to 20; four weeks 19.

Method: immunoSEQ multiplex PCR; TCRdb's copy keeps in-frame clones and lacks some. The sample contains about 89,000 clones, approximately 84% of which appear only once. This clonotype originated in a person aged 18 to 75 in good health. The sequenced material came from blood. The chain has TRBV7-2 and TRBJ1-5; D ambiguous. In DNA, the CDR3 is TGTGCCAGCAGCCCCGTTTTAAATCAGCCCCAGCATTTT. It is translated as CASSPVLNQPQHF.